The sequence of this T cell receptor (beta chain) was determined in a study of T cells in localized non-small cell lung cancer. Overall study findings and caveats: Exceeding tumor, uninvolved adjacent lung had the highest T cell clonality. Adjacent lung exhibited a median of about 50 among the 100 most abundant tumor clones.

The CDR3 is made up of 15 amino acids. Trimming took 5 bases from V and 1 from J, leaving 9 bases between them. Germline V gene data show CDR1 as LNHDA and CDR2 as SQIVND (reference sequence). Measured with immunoSEQ multiplex PCR; TCRdb has only the in-frame clones, and not every one. The sample has fewer than 50,000 clones; roughly 84% are singletons. A note on this clone: Its antigen is not identified.

The source material was PBMCs, sampled before any cancer treatment. The chain uses TRBV19 and TRBJ2-6; a possible D gene is TRBD1 (6 bases). The receptor was isolated from a man aged 35 to 69 with stage II lung adenocarcinoma. CDR3 amino acids: CASSPQGSGANVLTF. For the CDR3, the DNA is TGTGCCAGTAGTCCACAGGGATCTGGGGCCAACGTCCTGACTTTC.